This T cell receptor beta chain was documented in a study of cytomegalovirus exposure and HLA in healthy donors. Overall study findings and caveats: Reports showed the classifier diagnosing cytomegalovirus status with high specificity and sensitivity. That first-cohort TCR clusters tended to co-occur in the 100 to 150 validation repertoires was found in a later analysis. Rare TCR sequences predominated, though certain public TCRs were found in many donors. Investigators reported under 200 TCR beta chains as tied to cytomegalovirus.

Per the germline V gene, CDR1 is SGHTA and CDR2 is FQGTGA. Trimming left V 5 bases short and J 5 bases short, with 27 bases between. The CDR3 totals 18 residues. Remarks on this clone: Its antigen is still unknown.

Sequencing used immunoSEQ multiplex PCR; TCRdb keeps in-frame clones, though not all of them. The top ten clones hold roughly 6.6% of a sample with 150,000 to 200,000 clones, roughly 86% of them seen once. This sequence was found in a man aged 25-40 years in good health and CMV-seropositive. The chain is built from TRBV7-3 and TRBJ1-1, with a weak D call TRBD1 (6 bases). Sequenced material: PBMCs. The CDR3 spells CASSDRQGHEVEWTEAFF. The CDR3 DNA reads TGTGCCAGCAGCGACAGGCAGGGGCACGAGGTCGAGTGGACTGAAGCTTTCTTT.